The T cell receptor (beta chain) described here comes from a study of blood T cell repertoires in COVID-19. Study-wide background: Nucleic acid was either cDNA or gDNA, and it came from T cells, B-cell-depleted T cells, or PBMCs.

This table comes from immunoSEQ multiplex PCR, and its TCRdb copy is limited to in-frame clones, with some not included. The profile shows around 150,000 clones, approximately 80% of them singletons. Losses at the gene ends were 2 bases for V and 5 bases for J; bases not matched to a gene: 9. The germline V gene encodes CDR1 LNHNV and CDR2 YYDKDF (reference sequence). There are 16 residues in the CDR3. Self-reported history from a screening survey and questionnaire set each donor's cohort. Someone with COVID-19 had been met by exposed participants within 2 weeks before study entry. The J gene is TRBJ1-2, the V gene TRBV15; 9 bases align to TRBD1. The source material was PBMCs or T cells enriched from blood (not recorded which). The TCR was taken from a man aged 65 to 79 who had been exposed to COVID-19. In nucleotides, the CDR3 is TGTGCCACCAGCAGACTAGGGCGGACAGGGGTATATGGCTACACCTTC. Translating gives CATSRLGRTGVYGYTF.